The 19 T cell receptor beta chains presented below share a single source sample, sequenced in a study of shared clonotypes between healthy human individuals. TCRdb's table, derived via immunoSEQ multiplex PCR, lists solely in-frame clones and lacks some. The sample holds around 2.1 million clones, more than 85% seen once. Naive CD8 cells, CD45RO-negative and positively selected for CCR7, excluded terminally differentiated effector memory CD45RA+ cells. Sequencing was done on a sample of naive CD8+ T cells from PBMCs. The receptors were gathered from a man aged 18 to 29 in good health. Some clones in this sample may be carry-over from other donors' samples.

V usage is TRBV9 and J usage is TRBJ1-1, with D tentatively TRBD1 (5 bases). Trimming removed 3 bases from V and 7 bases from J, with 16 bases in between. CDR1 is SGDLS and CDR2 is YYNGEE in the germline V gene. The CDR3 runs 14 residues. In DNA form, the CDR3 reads TGTGCCAGCAGCGGGGGGATTGGACCGCGTGAAGCTTTCTTT. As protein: CASSGGIGPREAFF.

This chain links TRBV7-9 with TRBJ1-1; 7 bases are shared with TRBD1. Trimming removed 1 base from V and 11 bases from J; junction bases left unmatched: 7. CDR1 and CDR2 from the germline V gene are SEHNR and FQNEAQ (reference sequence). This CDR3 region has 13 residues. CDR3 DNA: TGTGCCAGCAGCTTAGACGTCGACAGGGCGGCTTTCTTT. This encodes CASSLDVDRAAFF.

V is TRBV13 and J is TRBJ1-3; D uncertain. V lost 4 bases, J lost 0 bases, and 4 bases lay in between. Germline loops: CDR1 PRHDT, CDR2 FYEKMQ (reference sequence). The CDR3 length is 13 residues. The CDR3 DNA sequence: TGTGCCAGCAGCTACAGCTCTGGAAACACCATATATTTT. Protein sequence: CASSYSSGNTIYF.

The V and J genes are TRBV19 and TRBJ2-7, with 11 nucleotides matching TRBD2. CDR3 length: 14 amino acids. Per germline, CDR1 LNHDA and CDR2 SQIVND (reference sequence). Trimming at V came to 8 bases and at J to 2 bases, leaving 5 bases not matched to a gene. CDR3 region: CASQGTSGPYEQYF. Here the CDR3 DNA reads TGTGCCAGTCAAGGGACTAGCGGACCCTACGAGCAGTACTTC. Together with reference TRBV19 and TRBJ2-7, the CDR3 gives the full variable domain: DGGITQSPKYLFRKEGQNVTLSCEQNLNHDAMYWYRQDPGQGLRLIYYSQIVNDFQKGDIAEGYSVSREKKESFPLTVTSAQKNPTAFYLCASQGTSGPYEQYFGPGTRLTVT.

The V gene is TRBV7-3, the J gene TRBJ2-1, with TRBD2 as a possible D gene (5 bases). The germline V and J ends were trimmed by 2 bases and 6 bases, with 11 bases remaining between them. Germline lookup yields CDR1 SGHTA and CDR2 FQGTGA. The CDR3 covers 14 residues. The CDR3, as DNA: TGTGCCAGCAGCTTATTTCCGGGGATCAATGAGCAGTTCTTC. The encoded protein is CASSLFPGINEQFF.

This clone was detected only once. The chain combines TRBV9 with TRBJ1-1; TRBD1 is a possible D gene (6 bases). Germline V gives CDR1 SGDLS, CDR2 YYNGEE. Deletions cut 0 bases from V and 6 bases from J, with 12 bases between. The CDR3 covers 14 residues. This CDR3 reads CASSVEGEGAEAFF. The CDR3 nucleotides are TGTGCCAGCAGCGTAGAGGGGGAGGGCGCTGAAGCTTTCTTT. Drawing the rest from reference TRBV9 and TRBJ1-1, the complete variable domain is DSGVTQTPKHLITATGQRVTLRCSPRSGDLSVYWYQQSLDQGLQFLIQYYNGEERAKGNILERFSAQQFPDLHSELNLSSLELGDSALYFCASSVEGEGAEAFFGQGTRLTVV.

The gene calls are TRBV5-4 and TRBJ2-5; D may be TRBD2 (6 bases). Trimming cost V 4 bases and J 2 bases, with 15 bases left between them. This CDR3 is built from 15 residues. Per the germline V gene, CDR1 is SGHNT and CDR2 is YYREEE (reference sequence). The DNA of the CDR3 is TGTGCCAGCAGCCAAGGACTATCTACACAAGAGACCCAGTACTTC. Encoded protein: CASSQGLSTQETQYF.

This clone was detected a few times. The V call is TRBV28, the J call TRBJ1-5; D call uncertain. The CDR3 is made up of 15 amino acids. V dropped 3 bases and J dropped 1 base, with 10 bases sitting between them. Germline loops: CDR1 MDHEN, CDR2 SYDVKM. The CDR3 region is CASSFWAESNQPQHF. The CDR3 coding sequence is TGTGCCAGCAGTTTCTGGGCCGAGAGCAATCAGCCCCAGCATTTT. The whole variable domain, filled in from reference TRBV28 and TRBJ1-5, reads DVKVTQSSRYLVKRTGEKVFLECVQDMDHENMFWYRQDPGLGLRLIYFSYDVKMKEKGDIPEGYSVSREKKERFSLILESASTNQTSMYLCASSFWAESNQPQHFGDGTRLSIL.

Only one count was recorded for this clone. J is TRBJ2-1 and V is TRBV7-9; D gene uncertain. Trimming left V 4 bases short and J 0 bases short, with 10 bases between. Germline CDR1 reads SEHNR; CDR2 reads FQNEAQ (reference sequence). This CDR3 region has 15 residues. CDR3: CASSSLLDSYNEQFF. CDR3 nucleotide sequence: TGTGCCAGCAGCTCGCTCCTAGACTCCTACAATGAGCAGTTCTTC.

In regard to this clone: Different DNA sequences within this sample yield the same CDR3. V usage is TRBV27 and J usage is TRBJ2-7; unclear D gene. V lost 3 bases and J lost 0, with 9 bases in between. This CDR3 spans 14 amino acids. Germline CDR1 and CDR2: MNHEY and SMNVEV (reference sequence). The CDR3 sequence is CASSFAGVSYEQYF. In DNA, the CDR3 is TGTGCCAGCAGTTTTGCTGGGGTCTCCTACGAGCAGTACTTC.

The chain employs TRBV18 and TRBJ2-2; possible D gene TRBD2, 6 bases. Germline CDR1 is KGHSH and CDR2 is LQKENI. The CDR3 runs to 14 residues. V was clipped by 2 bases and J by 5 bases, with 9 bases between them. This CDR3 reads CASSPTGGTGELFF. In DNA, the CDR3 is TGTGCCAGCTCACCAACAGGAGGGACCGGGGAGCTGTTTTTT.

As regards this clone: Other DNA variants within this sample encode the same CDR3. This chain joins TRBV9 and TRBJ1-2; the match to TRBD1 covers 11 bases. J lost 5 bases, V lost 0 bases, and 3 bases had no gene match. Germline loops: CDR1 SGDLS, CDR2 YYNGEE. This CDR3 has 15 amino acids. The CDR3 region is CASSVGTGGAYGYTF. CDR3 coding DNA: TGTGCCAGCAGCGTAGGGACAGGGGGCGCGTATGGCTACACCTTC.

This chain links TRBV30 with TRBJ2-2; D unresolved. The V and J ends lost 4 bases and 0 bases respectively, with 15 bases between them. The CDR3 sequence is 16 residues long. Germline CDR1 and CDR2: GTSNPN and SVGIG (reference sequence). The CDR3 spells CAWKVLRFANTGELFF. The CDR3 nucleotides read TGTGCCTGGAAGGTATTGAGGTTCGCGAACACCGGGGAGCTGTTTTTT.

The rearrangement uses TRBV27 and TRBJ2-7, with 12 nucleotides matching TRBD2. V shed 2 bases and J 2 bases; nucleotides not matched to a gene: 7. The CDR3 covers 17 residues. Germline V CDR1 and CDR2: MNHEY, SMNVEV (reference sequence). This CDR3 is CASSLLRLAGDPYEQYF. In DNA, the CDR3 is TGTGCCAGCAGTTTACTCCGACTAGCGGGAGACCCCTACGAGCAGTACTTC.

The CDR3 DNA sequence: TGTGCCAGCAGTCATGGGGGCGGTGACCTCCCTGAGCAGTTCTTC. It translates to CASSHGGGDLPEQFF. The chain joins TRBV7-2 to TRBJ2-1; perhaps TRBD1 as D (6 bases). V was trimmed by 6 bases and J by 9 bases, leaving 21 bases between them. Germline values: CDR1 SGHTA, CDR2 FQGNSA. The length of the CDR3 is 15 residues.

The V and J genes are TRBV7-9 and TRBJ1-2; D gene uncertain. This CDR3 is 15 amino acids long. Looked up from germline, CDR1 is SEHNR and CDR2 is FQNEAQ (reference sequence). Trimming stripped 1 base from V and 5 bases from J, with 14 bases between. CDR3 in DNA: TGTGCCAGCAGCTTAGGGGTCAGCGAGAAGTATGGCTACACCTTC. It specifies CASSLGVSEKYGYTF.

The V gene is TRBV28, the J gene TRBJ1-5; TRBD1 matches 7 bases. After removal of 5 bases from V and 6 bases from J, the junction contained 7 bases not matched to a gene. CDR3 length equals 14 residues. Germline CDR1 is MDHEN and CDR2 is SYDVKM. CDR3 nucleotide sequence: TGTGCCAGCAGTCCCCGACAGGGTGCTCAGCCCCAGCATTTT. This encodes CASSPRQGAQPQHF.

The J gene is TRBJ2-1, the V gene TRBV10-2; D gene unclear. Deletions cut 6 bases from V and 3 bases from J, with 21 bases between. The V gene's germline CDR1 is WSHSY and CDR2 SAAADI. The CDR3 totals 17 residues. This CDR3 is CASSETPSRLIYNEQFF. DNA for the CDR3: TGCGCCAGCAGCGAGACCCCATCCCGGCTAATCTACAATGAGCAGTTCTTC.

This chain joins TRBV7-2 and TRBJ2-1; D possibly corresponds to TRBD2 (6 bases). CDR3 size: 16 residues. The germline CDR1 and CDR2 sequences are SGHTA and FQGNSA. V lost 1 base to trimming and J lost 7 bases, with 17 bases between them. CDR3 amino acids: CASSLGPGWRGNEQFF. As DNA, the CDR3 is TGTGCCAGCAGCTTAGGTCCGGGGTGGAGGGGTAATGAGCAGTTCTTC. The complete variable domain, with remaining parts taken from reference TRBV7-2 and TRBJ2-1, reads GAGVSQSPSNKVTEKGKDVELRCDPISGHTALYWYRQSLGQGLEFLIYFQGNSAPDKSGLPSDRFSAERTGGSVSTLTIQRTQQEDSAVYLCASSLGPGWRGNEQFFGPGTRLTVL.